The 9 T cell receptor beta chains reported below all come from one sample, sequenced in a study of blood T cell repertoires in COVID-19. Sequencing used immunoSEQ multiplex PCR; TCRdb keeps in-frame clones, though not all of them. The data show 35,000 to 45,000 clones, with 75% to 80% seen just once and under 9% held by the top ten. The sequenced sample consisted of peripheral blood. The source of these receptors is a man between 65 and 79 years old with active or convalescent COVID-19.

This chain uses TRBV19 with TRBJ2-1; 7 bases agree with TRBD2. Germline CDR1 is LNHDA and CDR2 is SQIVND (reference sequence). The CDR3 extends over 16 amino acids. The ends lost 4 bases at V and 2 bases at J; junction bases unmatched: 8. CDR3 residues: CASSNPWGGAYNEQFF. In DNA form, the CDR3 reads TGTGCCAGTAGTAACCCTTGGGGGGGTGCCTACAATGAGCAGTTCTTC.

The CDR3 protein is CASSGGNEKLFF. The DNA for the CDR3 is TGTGCCAGCAGCGGCGGAAATGAAAAACTGTTTTTT. The gene calls are TRBV28 and TRBJ1-4; D gene uncertain. This CDR3 contains 12 residues. With 6 bases removed from V and 5 bases from J, the gap between germline ends came to 7 bases. Germline V gene data show CDR1 as MDHEN and CDR2 as SYDVKM.

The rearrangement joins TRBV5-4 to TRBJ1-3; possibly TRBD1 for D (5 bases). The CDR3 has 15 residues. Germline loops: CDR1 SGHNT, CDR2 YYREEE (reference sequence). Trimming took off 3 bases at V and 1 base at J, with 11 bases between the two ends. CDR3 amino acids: CASSWGGESGNTIYF. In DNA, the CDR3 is TGTGCCAGCAGCTGGGGGGGGGAGTCTGGAAACACCATATATTTT.

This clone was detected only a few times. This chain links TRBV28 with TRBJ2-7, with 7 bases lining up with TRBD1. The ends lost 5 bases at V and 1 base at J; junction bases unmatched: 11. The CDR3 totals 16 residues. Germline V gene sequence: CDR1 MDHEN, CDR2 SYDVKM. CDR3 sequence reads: CASSHFGQEESYEQYF. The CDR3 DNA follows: TGTGCCAGCAGTCACTTCGGACAGGAAGAATCCTACGAGCAGTACTTC. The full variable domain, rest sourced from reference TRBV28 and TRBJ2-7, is DVKVTQSSRYLVKRTGEKVFLECVQDMDHENMFWYRQDPGLGLRLIYFSYDVKMKEKGDIPEGYSVSREKKERFSLILESASTNQTSMYLCASSHFGQEESYEQYFGPGTRLTVT.

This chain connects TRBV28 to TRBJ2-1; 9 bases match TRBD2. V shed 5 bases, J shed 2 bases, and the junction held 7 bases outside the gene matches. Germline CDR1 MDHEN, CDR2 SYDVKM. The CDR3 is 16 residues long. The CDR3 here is CASSAQTSGAYNEQFF. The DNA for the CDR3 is TGTGCCAGCAGTGCCCAGACTAGCGGAGCCTACAATGAGCAGTTCTTC.

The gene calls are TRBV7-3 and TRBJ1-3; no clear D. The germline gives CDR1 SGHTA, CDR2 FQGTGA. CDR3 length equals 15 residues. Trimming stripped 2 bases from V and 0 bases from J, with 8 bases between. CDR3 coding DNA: TGTGCCAGCAGCTTAGGAACAGACTCTGGAAACACCATATATTTT. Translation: CASSLGTDSGNTIYF.

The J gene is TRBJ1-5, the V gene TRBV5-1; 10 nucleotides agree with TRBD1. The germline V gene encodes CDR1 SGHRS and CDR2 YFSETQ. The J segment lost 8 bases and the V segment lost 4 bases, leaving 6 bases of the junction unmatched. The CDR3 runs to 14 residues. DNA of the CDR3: TGCGCCAGCAGCAAGACAGGGGGCTTTGAGCCCCAGCATTTT. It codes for CASSKTGGFEPQHF.

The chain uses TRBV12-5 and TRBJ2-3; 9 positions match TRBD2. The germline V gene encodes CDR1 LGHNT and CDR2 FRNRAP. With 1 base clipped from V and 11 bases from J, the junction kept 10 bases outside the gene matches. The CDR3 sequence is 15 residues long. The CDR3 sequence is CASGLGSSGAVEQYF. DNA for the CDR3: TGTGCTAGTGGTTTGGGTTCTAGCGGGGCGGTGGAGCAGTATTTT.

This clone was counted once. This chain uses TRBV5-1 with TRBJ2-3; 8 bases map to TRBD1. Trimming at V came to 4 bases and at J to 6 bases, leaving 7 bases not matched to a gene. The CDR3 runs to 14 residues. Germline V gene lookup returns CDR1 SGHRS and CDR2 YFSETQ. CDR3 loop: CASSRDRGGDTQYF. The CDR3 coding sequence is TGCGCCAGCAGCAGAGACAGGGGCGGTGATACGCAGTATTTT.